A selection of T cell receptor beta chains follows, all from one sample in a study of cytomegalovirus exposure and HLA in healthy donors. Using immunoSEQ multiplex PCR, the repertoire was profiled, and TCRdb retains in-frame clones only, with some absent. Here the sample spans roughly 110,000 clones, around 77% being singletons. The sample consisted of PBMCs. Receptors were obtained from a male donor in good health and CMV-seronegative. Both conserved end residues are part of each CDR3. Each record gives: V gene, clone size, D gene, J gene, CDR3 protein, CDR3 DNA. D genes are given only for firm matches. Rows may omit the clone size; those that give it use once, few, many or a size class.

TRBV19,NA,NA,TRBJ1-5,CASSPRTRGDQPQHF,TGTGCCAGTAGTCCACGGACCCGGGGGGATCAGCCCCAGCATTTT
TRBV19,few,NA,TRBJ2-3,CASSPRGQLRGLTDTQYF,TGTGCCAGTAGTCCGCGGGGACAGTTACGAGGCCTCACAGATACGCAGTATTTT
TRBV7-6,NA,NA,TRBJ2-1,CASSFSGAPGDEQFF,TGTGCCAGCAGCTTTAGCGGAGCGCCTGGGGATGAGCAGTTCTTC
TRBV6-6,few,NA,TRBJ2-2,CASTGEGFGELFF,TGTGCCAGCACAGGGGAAGGGTTCGGGGAGCTGTTTTTT
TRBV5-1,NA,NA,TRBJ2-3,CASSLASTDTQYF,TGCGCCAGCAGCTTGGCTAGCACAGATACGCAGTATTTT
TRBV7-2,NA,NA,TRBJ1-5,CASRQGSINQPQHF,TGTGCCAGCAGACAAGGGAGTATCAATCAGCCCCAGCATTTT
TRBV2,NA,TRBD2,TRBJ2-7,CASSDVRGGSYEQYF,TGTGCCAGCAGTGATGTCCGCGGGGGCTCCTACGAGCAGTACTTC
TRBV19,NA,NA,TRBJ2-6,CASRFGGIGGANVLTF,TGTGCCAGTAGATTTGGCGGGATCGGGGGGGCCAACGTCCTGACTTTC
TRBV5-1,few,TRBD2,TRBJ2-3,CASIAGGSTDTQYF,TGCGCCAGCATAGCGGGAGGGAGCACAGATACGCAGTATTTT
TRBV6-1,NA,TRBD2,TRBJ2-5,CASSELAGGETQYF,TGTGCCAGCAGTGAGCTAGCGGGAGGGGAGACCCAGTACTTC
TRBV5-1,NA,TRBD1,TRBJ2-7,CASSFRGQGMEEQYF,TGCGCCAGCAGCTTCCGAGGACAGGGGATGGAAGAGCAGTACTTC
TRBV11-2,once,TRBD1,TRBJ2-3,CASSWGRQGALDTQYF,TGTGCCAGCAGCTGGGGACGGCAGGGGGCTTTAGATACGCAGTATTTT
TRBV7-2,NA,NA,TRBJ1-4,CASSLRPTGPNEKLFF,TGTGCCAGCAGCTTAAGGCCTACAGGGCCTAATGAAAAACTGTTTTTT
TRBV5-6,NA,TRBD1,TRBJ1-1,CASSKGQGANTEAFF,TGTGCCAGCAGCAAAGGACAGGGGGCCAACACTGAAGCTTTCTTT
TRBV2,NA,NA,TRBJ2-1,CASLHPRQIYNEQFF,TGTGCCAGCCTTCATCCAAGACAGATCTACAATGAGCAGTTCTTC
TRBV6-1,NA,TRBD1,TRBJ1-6,CASSVLPGQTNSPLHF,TGTGCCAGCAGTGTCCTCCCGGGACAGACCAATTCACCCCTCCACTTT
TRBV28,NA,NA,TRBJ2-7,CASSSSTFSEQYF,TGTGCCAGCAGTTCTAGTACCTTCAGCGAGCAGTACTTC
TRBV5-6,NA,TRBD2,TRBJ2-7,CASTPGTTSYEQYF,TGTGCCAGCACCCCCGGGACTACCTCCTACGAGCAGTACTTC
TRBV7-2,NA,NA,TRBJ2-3,CASSLVSTDTQYF,TGTGCCAGCAGCTTAGTCTCCACAGATACGCAGTATTTT
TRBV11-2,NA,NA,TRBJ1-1,CASSFQGGTEAFF,TGTGCCAGCAGCTTCCAGGGAGGGACTGAAGCTTTCTTT
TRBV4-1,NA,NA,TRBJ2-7,CASSPKGSYEQYF,TGCGCCAGCAGCCCGAAGGGGTCCTACGAGCAGTACTTC
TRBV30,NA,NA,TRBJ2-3,CAWSPTGTTDTQYF,TGTGCCTGGAGTCCCACAGGGACCACAGATACGCAGTATTTT
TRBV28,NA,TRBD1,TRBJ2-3,CASSFGRGYFTDTQYF,TGTGCCAGCAGTTTCGGCAGGGGGTATTTCACAGATACGCAGTATTTT
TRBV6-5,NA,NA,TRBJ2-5,CASSYAPGVQETQYF,TGTGCCAGCAGTTACGCGCCGGGGGTCCAAGAGACCCAGTACTTC
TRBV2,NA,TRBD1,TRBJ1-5,CASSASGGADSQPQHF,TGTGCCAGCAGCGCCTCAGGGGGCGCCGATAGTCAGCCCCAGCATTTT
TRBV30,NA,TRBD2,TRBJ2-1,CAWIFTAGWGNEQFF,TGTGCCTGGATATTTACAGCGGGATGGGGCAATGAGCAGTTCTTC
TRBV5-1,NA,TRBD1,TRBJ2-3,CASSFYRGETDTQYF,TGCGCCAGCAGCTTCTACAGGGGGGAGACAGATACGCAGTATTTT
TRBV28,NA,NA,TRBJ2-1,CASINMGRLNNEQFF,TGTGCCAGCATAAATATGGGCCGCCTAAACAATGAGCAGTTCTTC
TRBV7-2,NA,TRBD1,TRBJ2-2,CASSREGQGAGELFF,TGTGCCAGCAGCCGAGAAGGACAGGGGGCCGGGGAGCTGTTTTTT
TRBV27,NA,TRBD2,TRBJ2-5,CASSFPGLAGAEQYF,TGTGCCAGCAGTTTCCCCGGACTAGCGGGAGCTGAGCAGTACTTC
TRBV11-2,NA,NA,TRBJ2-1,CASSLAVYNEQFF,TGTGCCAGCAGCTTAGCGGTCTACAATGAGCAGTTCTTC
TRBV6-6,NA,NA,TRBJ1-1,CASSYPGGSTEAFF,TGTGCCAGCAGTTACCCGGGCGGGTCCACTGAAGCTTTCTTT
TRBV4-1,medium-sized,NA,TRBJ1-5,CASSPSLVGDQPQHF,TGCGCCAGCAGCCCTAGTCTCGTCGGGGATCAGCCCCAGCATTTT
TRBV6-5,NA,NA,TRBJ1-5,CASSYAGTQPQHF,TGTGCCAGCAGTTACGCGGGGACTCAGCCCCAGCATTTT
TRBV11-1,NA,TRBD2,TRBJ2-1,CASSQGGGSHNEQFF,TGTGCCAGCAGCCAAGGCGGGGGGTCCCACAATGAGCAGTTCTTC
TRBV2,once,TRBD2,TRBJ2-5,CASSGLAVYSQYF,TGTGCCAGCAGTGGACTAGCGGTGTATTCGCAGTACTTC
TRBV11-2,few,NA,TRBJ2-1,CASSLDGSYNEQFF,TGTGCCAGCAGCTTAGACGGTAGTTACAATGAGCAGTTCTTC
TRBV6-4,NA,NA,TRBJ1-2,CASSPVLNYGYTF,TGTGCCAGCAGCCCGGTCCTAAACTATGGCTACACCTTC
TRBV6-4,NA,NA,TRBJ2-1,CASSPTGYSYNEQFF,TGTGCCAGCAGTCCTACAGGCTACTCCTACAATGAGCAGTTCTTC
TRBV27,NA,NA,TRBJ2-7,CASSFLGSINEQYF,TGTGCCAGCAGTTTCCTCGGGAGTATAAACGAGCAGTACTTC
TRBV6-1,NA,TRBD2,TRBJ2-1,CASSEGLAGGFSYNEQFF,TGTGCCAGCAGTGAAGGGCTAGCGGGAGGTTTTTCCTACAATGAGCAGTTCTTC
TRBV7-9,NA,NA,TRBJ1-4,CASNRGAGNEKLFF,TGTGCCAGCAACCGCGGTGCTGGAAATGAAAAACTGTTTTTT
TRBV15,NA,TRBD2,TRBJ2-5,CATSRIAGGQETQYF,TGTGCCACCAGCAGAATAGCGGGAGGGCAAGAGACCCAGTACTTC
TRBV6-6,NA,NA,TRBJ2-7,CASRPPGAGYEQYF,TGTGCCAGCAGACCACCAGGCGCAGGCTACGAGCAGTACTTC
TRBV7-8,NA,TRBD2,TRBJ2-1,CASTTLLKLAGGPLEQFF,TGTGCCAGCACCACGCTACTCAAACTAGCGGGAGGGCCTCTTGAGCAGTTCTTC
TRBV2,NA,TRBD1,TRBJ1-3,CASRPQGAQGNTIYF,TGTGCCAGCAGGCCACAGGGGGCGCAGGGAAACACCATATATTTT
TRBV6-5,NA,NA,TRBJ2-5,CASSYSEYQETQYF,TGTGCCAGCAGTTACTCAGAGTACCAAGAGACCCAGTACTTC
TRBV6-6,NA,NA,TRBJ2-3,CASIPAAGGTDTQYF,TGTGCCAGCATTCCCGCCGCAGGGGGCACAGATACGCAGTATTTT
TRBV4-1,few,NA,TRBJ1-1,CASSQLGLMNTEAFF,TGCGCCAGCAGCCAATTGGGACTGATGAACACTGAAGCTTTCTTT
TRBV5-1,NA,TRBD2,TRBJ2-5,CASSRGLAGGETQYF,TGCGCCAGCAGTCGGGGACTAGCGGGAGGAGAGACCCAGTACTTC
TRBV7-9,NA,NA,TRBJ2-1,CASSSRGSYNEQFF,TGTGCCAGCAGCTCCCGGGGCTCCTACAATGAGCAGTTCTTC
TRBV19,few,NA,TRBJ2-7,CASSEDYEQYF,TGTGCCAGTAGTGAGGACTACGAGCAGTACTTC
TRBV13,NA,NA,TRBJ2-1,CASSGMNIHNEQFF,TGTGCCAGCAGCGGCATGAACATCCACAATGAGCAGTTCTTC